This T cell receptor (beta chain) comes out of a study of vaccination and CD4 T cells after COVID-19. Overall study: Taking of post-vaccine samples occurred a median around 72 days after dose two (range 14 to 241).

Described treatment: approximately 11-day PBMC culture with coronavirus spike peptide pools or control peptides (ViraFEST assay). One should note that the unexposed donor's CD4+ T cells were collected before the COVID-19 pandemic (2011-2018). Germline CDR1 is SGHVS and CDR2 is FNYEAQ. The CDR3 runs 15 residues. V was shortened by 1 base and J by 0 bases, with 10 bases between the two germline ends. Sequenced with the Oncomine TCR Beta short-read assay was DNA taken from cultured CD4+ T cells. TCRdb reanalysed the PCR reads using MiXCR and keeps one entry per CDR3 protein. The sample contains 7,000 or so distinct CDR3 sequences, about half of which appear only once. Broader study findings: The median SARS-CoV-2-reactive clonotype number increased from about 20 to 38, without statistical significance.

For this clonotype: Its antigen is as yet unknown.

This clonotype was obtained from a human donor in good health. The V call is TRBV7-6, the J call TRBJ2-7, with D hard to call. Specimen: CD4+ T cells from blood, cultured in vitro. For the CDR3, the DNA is TGTGCCAGCAGCTTAGGGTCATTCCCCTCCTACGAGCAGTACTTC. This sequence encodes CASSLGSFPSYEQYF.